The 31 T cell receptor beta chains in this list originate from one sample, sequenced in a study of T cell repertoires in cytomegalovirus infection. MiXCR, run by TCRdb on the reads, gives a single entry per CDR3 protein. The table includes around 530,000 distinct CDR3 sequences, more than 20% detected once. Input material: PBMCs. These receptors were obtained from a human donor in good health (CMV status not recorded). Some clones in this sample may be carry-over from other donors' samples.

The CDR3 protein is CASGLGTGGTGELFF. The DNA of the CDR3 is TGTGCCAGTGGCCTAGGGACGGGGGGCACCGGGGAGCTGTTTTTT. V is TRBV19 and J is TRBJ2-2, with 7 bases matching TRBD2. The CDR3 length is 15 residues. From germline, CDR1 is LNHDA and CDR2 SQIVND (reference sequence). V dropped 8 bases and J dropped 4; count of bases not matched to a gene: 10.

This clonotype was observed many times. The rearrangement joins TRBV7-2 to TRBJ1-1; no reliable D call. The CDR3 is made up of 15 amino acids. The V end lost 1 base, the J end lost 0 bases, and 9 bases lay between the germline ends. The germline V gene has CDR1 SGHTA and CDR2 FQGNSA. In nucleotides, the CDR3 is TGTGCCAGCAGCTTAGTGGAGACGGTGAACACTGAAGCTTTCTTT. This sequence encodes CASSLVETVNTEAFF.

The chain links TRBV4-3 to TRBJ2-1; D unresolved. The CDR3 contains 15 residues. The ends were cut back, 0 bases at V and 9 bases at J, with 15 bases in the middle. The germline V gene encodes CDR1 LGHNA and CDR2 YSLEER. DNA for the CDR3: TGCGCCAGCAGCCAAGATCCGCTCCTGGGAATTGAGCAGTTCTTC. Translating it yields CASSQDPLLGIEQFF.

This chain connects TRBV12-3 or TRBV12-4 to TRBJ2-7; a possible D gene is TRBD2 (6 bases). V was cut by 8 bases and J by 3 bases, with 17 bases left in between. This CDR3 is 14 amino acids long. The CDR3 loop is CASAIGGSLYEQYV. The CDR3 DNA is TGTGCCAGCGCAATCGGAGGGAGTCTCTACGAGCAGTACGTC.

The J gene is TRBJ2-2, the V gene TRBV27; D gene unclear. The length of the CDR3 is 15 residues. Trimming removed 5 bases from V and 8 bases from J, with 18 bases in between. CDR1 is MNHEY, CDR2 SMNVEV, per germline (reference sequence). CDR3 bases: TGTGCCAGCAGTCCCCCCTGGGCCCGCAGAGGGGAGCTGTTTTTT. This codes for CASSPPWARRGELFF.

This clonotype was seen more than once but under ten times. The chain links TRBV28 to TRBJ2-1, with D perhaps matching TRBD1 (5 bases). This CDR3 has 15 residues. The germline V and J ends were trimmed by 3 bases and 8 bases, with 17 bases remaining between them. The germline V gene encodes CDR1 MDHEN and CDR2 SYDVKM. This CDR3 reads CASSFQGNLLDEQFF. As DNA, the CDR3 is TGTGCCAGCAGTTTTCAGGGAAACCTGTTGGATGAGCAGTTCTTC. Drawing the rest from reference TRBV28 and TRBJ2-1, the complete variable domain is DVKVTQSSRYLVKRTGEKVFLECVQDMDHENMFWYRQDPGLGLRLIYFSYDVKMKEKGDIPEGYSVSREKKERFSLILESASTNQTSMYLCASSFQGNLLDEQFFGPGTRLTVL.

The rearrangement joins TRBV20-1 to TRBJ2-7, with TRBD1 matching 7 bases. The germline CDR1 and CDR2 sequences are DFQATT and SNEGSKA (reference sequence). Germline trimming cut 0 bases from V and 4 bases from J; bases unmatched to any gene: 9. There are 15 residues in the CDR3. CDR3 in amino acids: CSARDRQGSWYEQYF. CDR3 nucleotide sequence: TGCAGTGCTAGAGATAGACAGGGCTCATGGTACGAGCAGTACTTC.

In this sample, this clonotype turned up many times. The chain joins TRBV7-2 to TRBJ1-2, with TRBD1 matching over 9 bases. The CDR3 contains 15 residues. The V gene's germline CDR1 is SGHTA and CDR2 FQGNSA. Unmatched junction bases numbered 4, after V lost 5 bases and J lost 0 bases. The CDR3 here is CASSEGQGSNYGYTF. The CDR3 DNA reads TGTGCCAGCAGCGAGGGACAGGGATCTAACTATGGCTACACCTTC.

This clonotype was recorded a few times. V gene TRBV7-8 combines with J gene TRBJ1-1, with 7 nucleotides matching TRBD1. Germline assignment: CDR1 SGHVS and CDR2 FQNEAQ. CDR3 length equals 14 residues. Trimming removed 0 bases from V and 8 bases from J; junction bases left unmatched: 6. CDR3 in amino acids: CASSLAGTDVEAFF. The CDR3 bases are TGTGCCAGCAGCTTAGCCGGGACAGATGTCGAAGCTTTCTTT.

The V and J genes are TRBV10-3 and TRBJ2-3, with D possibly matching TRBD2 (6 bases). V lost 5 bases and J 4 bases, leaving 16 bases between the germline ends. The CDR3 contains 15 residues. CDR1 is ENHRY and CDR2 is SYGVKD in the germline V gene. Written as DNA, the CDR3 is TGTGCCATCAGTAGGGACTTAGGGGTAGCAGATACGCAGTATTTT. Protein product: CAISRDLGVADTQYF.

Points on this clonotype: A much larger clone differs from this one at a single base, so this may be a read error. The rearrangement joins TRBV7-2 to TRBJ2-1, with D perhaps matching TRBD2 (7 bases). The germline gives CDR1 SGHTA, CDR2 FQGNSA. The CDR3 extends over 14 amino acids. V shed 10 bases and J shed 3 bases, with 16 bases lying between them. CDR3 loop: CANREGGGYNEQFF. Written as DNA, the CDR3 is TGTGCCAACAGGGAGGGGGGGGGCTACAATGAGCAGTTCTTC.

Ten or more counts support this clonotype. The V and J genes are TRBV15 and TRBJ2-5; TRBD2 matches at 10 bases. Germline trimming cut 1 base from V and 3 bases from J; bases unmatched to any gene: 8. This CDR3 is 17 amino acids long. Germline CDR1 LNHNV, CDR2 YYDKDF (reference sequence). CDR3 region: CATSRGGTLAGEETQYF. The CDR3 DNA reads TGTGCCACCAGCAGAGGGGGCACGCTAGCGGGGGAAGAGACCCAGTACTTC.

This clonotype was counted between two and nine times. V usage is TRBV6-6 and J usage is TRBJ2-7; 7 nucleotides align to TRBD1. The V and J ends lost 0 bases and 2 bases, in that order; junction bases with no gene match: 7. The CDR3 is 16 residues long. The germline gives CDR1 MNHNY, CDR2 SVGAGI (reference sequence). The CDR3, as DNA: TGTGCCAGCAGTTACTCAGGCACAGGGGACACCTACGAGCAGTACTTC. It encodes CASSYSGTGDTYEQYF.

The V and J genes are TRBV7-9 and TRBJ2-3; D might be TRBD2 (5 bases). The germline V gene has CDR1 SEHNR and CDR2 FQNEAQ (reference sequence). This CDR3 is 13 amino acids long. V was shortened by 7 bases and J by 0 bases, with 8 bases between the two germline ends. CDR3 sequence: CASIASSTDTQYF. The CDR3 nucleotides read TGTGCCAGCATAGCGTCTAGCACAGATACGCAGTATTTT.

This clonotype was counted a few times. The chain combines TRBV19 with TRBJ2-5; D is unclear. This CDR3 has 14 residues. Between the trimmed V and J ends, which lost 5 bases and 1 base, there was a span of 11 bases. Looked up from germline, CDR1 is LNHDA and CDR2 is SQIVND (reference sequence). CDR3 protein: CASSPQILQETQYF. CDR3 in DNA: TGTGCCAGTAGTCCCCAGATCCTCCAAGAGACCCAGTACTTC.

The V gene is TRBV20-1, the J gene TRBJ2-1, with TRBD2 matching 13 bases. The CDR3 length is 16 residues. J gave up 6 bases and V 4 bases, and 9 bases lay outside the gene matches. Germline V gene sequence: CDR1 DFQATT, CDR2 SNEGSKA (reference sequence). The CDR3 reads CSATSPGTSGTNEQFF. CDR3 nucleotide sequence: TGCAGTGCTACCTCTCCCGGGACTAGCGGGACCAATGAGCAGTTCTTC.

This clonotype appeared a few times. V gene TRBV12-3 or TRBV12-4 combines with J gene TRBJ1-2; D not certain. The CDR3 is 14 amino acids. V was trimmed by 3 bases and J by 2 bases, leaving 10 bases between them. CDR3 in amino acids: CASSLYRANYGYTF. The CDR3 bases are TGTGCCAGCAGTTTGTATAGGGCCAACTATGGCTACACCTTC.

This clonotype was recorded a few times. The rearrangement links TRBV6-1 to TRBJ1-2; 8 bases line up with TRBD1. The junction had 6 bases not matched to a gene; V was cut back by 5 bases and J by 4 bases. Germline-derived CDR1 and CDR2 are MNHNS and SASEGT. There are 14 residues in the CDR3. In DNA form, the CDR3 reads TGTGCCAGCAGTCTGGGACAGGCGATCTATGGCTACACCTTC. Translated: CASSLGQAIYGYTF.

The chain couples TRBV11-2 to TRBJ1-1; 9 bases are shared with TRBD1. V shed 1 base, J shed 4 bases, and the junction held 7 bases outside the gene matches. Germline values: CDR1 SGHAT, CDR2 FQNNGV. CDR3 length: 16 residues. CDR3 residues: CASSLVSGTGITEAFF. CDR3 coding DNA: TGTGCCAGCAGCTTAGTCTCCGGGACAGGGATCACTGAAGCTTTCTTT.

This clonotype was found many times. The rearrangement uses TRBV7-9 and TRBJ2-1, with 14 bases aligning to TRBD2. Germline assignment: CDR1 SEHNR and CDR2 FQNEAQ (reference sequence). The ends lost 2 bases at V and 8 bases at J; junction bases unmatched: 5. This CDR3 region has 16 residues. Written as DNA, the CDR3 is TGTGCCAGCAGCTTACAGCCGGGACTAGCGGGAGATGAGCAGTTCTTC. It yields the protein CASSLQPGLAGDEQFF. Full variable domain (outside the CDR3, taken from reference TRBV7-9 and TRBJ2-1): DTGVSQNPRHKITKRGQNVTFRCDPISEHNRLYWYRQTLGQGPEFLTYFQNEAQLEKSRLLSDRFSAERPKGSFSTLEIQRTEQGDSAMYLCASSLQPGLAGDEQFFGPGTRLTVL.

J is TRBJ2-2 and V is TRBV7-2, with 7 bases identical to TRBD2. Per the germline V gene, CDR1 is SGHTA and CDR2 is FQGNSA. The junction had 13 bases not matched to a gene; V was cut back by 7 bases and J by 5 bases. The CDR3 sequence is 16 residues long. In DNA, the CDR3 is TGTGCCAGCACGAGGGAGAAGCGGGACTGGACCGGGGAGCTGTTTTTT. Translating it yields CASTREKRDWTGELFF.

The rearrangement links TRBV11-2 to TRBJ2-1; 8 nucleotides align to TRBD2. V lost 7 bases, J lost 9 bases, and 8 bases stayed unmatched. Germline CDR1 SGHAT, CDR2 FQNNGV. The CDR3 loop spans 13 amino acids. DNA of the CDR3: TGTGCCAGCACTGGGACTAGGGAGGGTGAGCAGTTCTTC. It is translated as CASTGTREGEQFF.

This chain joins TRBV5-1 and TRBJ1-1, with D possibly being TRBD1 (5 bases). The V end lost 1 base, the J end lost 1 base, and 8 bases lay between the germline ends. The CDR3 has 14 residues. Germline CDR1 is SGHRS and CDR2 is YFSETQ. The CDR3 loop reads CASSLTQGNTEAFF. The CDR3 bases are TGCGCCAGCAGCTTGACCCAGGGGAACACTGAAGCTTTCTTT.

The CDR3 region has the DNA TGTGCCAGTACCGAAAACGGGGAGAACACCGGGGAGCTGTTTTTT. Its translation: CASTENGENTGELFF. The genes are TRBV19 and TRBJ2-2; a possible D gene is TRBD2 (5 bases). CDR1 is LNHDA, CDR2 SQIVND, per germline (reference sequence). The CDR3 runs 15 residues. V was cut by 7 bases and J by 1 base, with 13 bases left in between. Looking up the rest from reference TRBV19 and TRBJ2-2 gives the full variable domain: DGGITQSPKYLFRKEGQNVTLSCEQNLNHDAMYWYRQDPGQGLRLIYYSQIVNDFQKGDIAEGYSVSREKKESFPLTVTSAQKNPTAFYLCASTENGENTGELFFGEGSRLTVL.

The chain uses TRBV6-2 or TRBV6-3 and TRBJ2-5, with 9 bases lining up with TRBD1. The germline V gene has CDR1 MNHEY and CDR2 SVGEGT. V shed 6 bases and J 2 bases; nucleotides not matched to a gene: 4. CDR3 length: 14 residues. The CDR3 sequence: CASRRDRGQETQYF. The CDR3 coding sequence is TGTGCCAGCAGGAGAGACAGGGGGCAAGAGACCCAGTACTTC.

V is TRBV7-2 and J is TRBJ1-6; D may be TRBD1 (5 bases). The CDR3 is made up of 18 amino acids. Germline assignment: CDR1 SGHTA and CDR2 FQGNSA. The V end lost 1 base, the J end lost 0 bases, and 13 bases lay between the germline ends. As DNA, the CDR3 is TGTGCCAGCAGCTTAGGCAGGGATTTGGGCTCCTATAATTCACCCCTCCACTTT. This sequence encodes CASSLGRDLGSYNSPLHF.

The rearrangement links TRBV6-2 or TRBV6-3 to TRBJ1-1; TRBD1 aligns across 7 bases. Trimming removed 6 bases from V and 2 bases from J; junction bases left unmatched: 9. Germline V gene lookup returns CDR1 MNHEY and CDR2 SVGEGT. The CDR3 extends over 15 amino acids. This chain's CDR3 is CASRSWGQPNTEAFF. As DNA, the CDR3 is TGTGCCAGCAGATCTTGGGGACAGCCAAACACTGAAGCTTTCTTT.

The chain uses TRBV6-5 and TRBJ1-1, with TRBD1 identical over 10 bases. V was clipped by 0 bases and J by 0 bases; unmatched bases: 4. The germline CDR1 and CDR2 sequences are MNHEY and SVGAGI. The CDR3 loop spans 17 amino acids. CDR3 in amino acids: CASSYSWTGGVNTEAFF. The CDR3 nucleotides read TGTGCCAGCAGTTACTCGTGGACAGGGGGAGTGAACACTGAAGCTTTCTTT.

This clonotype occurred a few times. The genes are TRBV7-2 and TRBJ1-2; 8 nucleotides match TRBD1. V lost 0 bases, J lost 4 bases, and 4 bases stayed unmatched. This CDR3 is built from 15 residues. CDR1 and CDR2 (germline): SGHTA, FQGNSA. The CDR3, as DNA: TGTGCCAGCAGCTTAGCGGCAGGGGGCGGCTATGGCTACACCTTC. Amino acid sequence: CASSLAAGGGYGYTF.

There are many counts of this clonotype. This chain uses TRBV7-2 with TRBJ2-5; 10 positions agree with TRBD1. The CDR3 has 14 residues. Losses at the gene ends were 5 bases for V and 4 bases for J; bases not matched to a gene: 4. Germline assignment: CDR1 SGHTA and CDR2 FQGNSA. The CDR3 bases are TGTGCCAGCAGCGCAGACAGGGGGCGAGAGACCCAGTACTTC. It specifies CASSADRGRETQYF. Full variable domain (missing parts from reference TRBV7-2 and TRBJ2-5): GAGVSQSPSNKVTEKGKDVELRCDPISGHTALYWYRQSLGQGLEFLIYFQGNSAPDKSGLPSDRFSAERTGGSVSTLTIQRTQQEDSAVYLCASSADRGRETQYFGPGTRLLVL.

A few counts support this clonotype. The V call is TRBV20-1, the J call TRBJ2-4; TRBD2 aligns across 7 bases. The germline V gene has CDR1 DFQATT and CDR2 SNEGSKA (reference sequence). The CDR3 extends over 14 amino acids. Germline trimming cut 6 bases from V and 3 bases from J; bases unmatched to any gene: 8. The CDR3 sequence: CSATPGLVKNIQYF. The CDR3 coding sequence is TGCAGTGCAACCCCCGGACTAGTCAAAAACATTCAGTACTTC.